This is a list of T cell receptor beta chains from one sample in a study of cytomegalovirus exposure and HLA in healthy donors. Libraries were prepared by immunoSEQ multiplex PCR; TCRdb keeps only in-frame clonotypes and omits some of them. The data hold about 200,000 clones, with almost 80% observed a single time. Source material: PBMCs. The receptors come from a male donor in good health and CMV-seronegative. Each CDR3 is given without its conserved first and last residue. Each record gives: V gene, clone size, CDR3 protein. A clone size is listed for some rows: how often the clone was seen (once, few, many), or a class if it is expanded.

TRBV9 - ASSVDQRGNSPLH
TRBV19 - ATYSGNWLGTQY
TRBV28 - ASSLLPPGTGTRTGELF
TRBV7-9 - ASSLQGQVGTEAF
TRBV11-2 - ASSSTGNRYEQY
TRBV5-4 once ASSSRDFYNEQF
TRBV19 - ASSLDRGTNEKLF
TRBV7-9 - ASSLVSGRGEQY
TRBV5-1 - ASSLAKGLGGNTDTQY
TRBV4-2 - ASSQGETTNTGELF
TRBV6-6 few ASSPSSAPQF
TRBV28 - ASSLRETQY
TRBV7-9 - ASRLGQGGHEQY
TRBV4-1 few ASSQGFLRDTEAF
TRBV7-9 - ASRPIGGVLGTDTQY
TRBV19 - ASSIPSGSGETQY
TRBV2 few ASREGQLNTEAF
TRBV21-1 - ASSKVSIWTGNNEKLF
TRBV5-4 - ASTYPGQMLAQH
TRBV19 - ATGGGTSGSNEQF
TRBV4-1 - ASSRLDPGQGASDTQY
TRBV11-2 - ASSLDSRGGGQPQH
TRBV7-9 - AGSDFQETQY
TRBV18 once ASSHRTSGGYNEQF
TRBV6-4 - ASSDSLRAGYNEQF
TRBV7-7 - ASSLNRGERETQY
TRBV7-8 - ASSRTRRTVQQPQH
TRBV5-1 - ASSLVEGTEETQY
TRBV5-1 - ASSLGGEVDTEAF
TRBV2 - ASSSGLQETQY
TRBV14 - ASSQAPGDPFTDTQY
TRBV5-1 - ASSQDRDLEAF
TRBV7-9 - SSSLRSGSYNEQF
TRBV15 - ATSRERIGDEQF
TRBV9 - ASSPVRGRGETQY
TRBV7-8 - ASSLGRQSTDTQY
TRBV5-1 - ASSGEGTSGSRETQY
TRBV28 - ASSPPGTGRARGYT
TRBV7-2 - ASSLDGRQVDTQY
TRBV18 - ASSPGFLGWANVLT
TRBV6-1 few ASSGTGLTDTQY
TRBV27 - ASTPGQRKGLFTGELF
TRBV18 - ASNRETGVTQY
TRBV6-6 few ASSAIDRVGEQY
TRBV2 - ASSKTAGNNEQF
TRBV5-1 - ASSSGTSGSYEQY
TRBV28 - ASSPSLGGNQPQH
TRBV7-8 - ASSPRTGANTEAF
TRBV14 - ASSHRQGSTDTQY
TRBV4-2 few ASSQDRRQGAAAF
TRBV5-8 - ASSLRDTFYEQY
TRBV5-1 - ASSLGDTVGYGYT
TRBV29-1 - SVRRTANYGYT
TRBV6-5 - ASGPGGQY
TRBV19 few ASSIEVGRALIAKNIQY
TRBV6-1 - ASSAQHSGRSSYEQY
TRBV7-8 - ASRTSTDTQY
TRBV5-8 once ASSSRGGNQPQH
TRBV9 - ASSGGTTNEKLF